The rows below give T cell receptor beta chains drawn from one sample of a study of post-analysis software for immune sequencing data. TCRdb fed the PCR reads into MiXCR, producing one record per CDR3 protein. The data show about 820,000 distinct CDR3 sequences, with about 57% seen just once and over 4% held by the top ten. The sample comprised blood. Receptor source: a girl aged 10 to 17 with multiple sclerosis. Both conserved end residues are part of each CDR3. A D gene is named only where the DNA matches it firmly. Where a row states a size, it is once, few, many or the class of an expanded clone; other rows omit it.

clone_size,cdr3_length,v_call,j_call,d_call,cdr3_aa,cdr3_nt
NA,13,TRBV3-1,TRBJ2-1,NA,CASSQGRTLIKYF,TGTGCCAGCAGCCAAGGAAGGACTCTGATTAAGTACTTC
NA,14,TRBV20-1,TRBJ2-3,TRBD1,CSAITGAATDTQYF,TGCAGTGCTATAACAGGGGCGGCCACAGATACGCAGTATTTT
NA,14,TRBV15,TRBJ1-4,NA,CATSRDRANEKLFF,TGTGCCACCAGCAGAGACAGAGCTAATGAAAAACTGTTTTTT
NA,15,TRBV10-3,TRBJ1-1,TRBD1,CAINNRGSRNTEAFF,TGTGCCATCAATAACAGGGGATCTCGGAACACTGAAGCTTTCTTT
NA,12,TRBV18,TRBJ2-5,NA,CASSPPGQTQYF,TGTGCCAGCTCACCACCCGGTCAGACCCAGTACTTC
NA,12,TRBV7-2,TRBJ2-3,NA,CASRNTRDTQYF,TGTGCCAGCAGGAATACAAGGGATACGCAGTATTTT
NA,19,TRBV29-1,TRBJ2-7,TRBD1,CSVEDSQGAFGQNSYEQYF,TGCAGCGTTGAAGACTCACAGGGGGCCTTCGGCCAAAACTCCTACGAGCAGTACTTC
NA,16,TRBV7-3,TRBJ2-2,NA,CASSLTGGANTGELFF,TGTGCCAGCAGCTTAACTGGCGGGGCGAACACCGGGGAGCTGTTTTTT
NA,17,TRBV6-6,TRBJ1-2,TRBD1,CASSYSSQTTGDYGYTF,TGTGCCAGCAGTTACTCGTCCCAGACGACAGGGGACTATGGCTACACCTTC
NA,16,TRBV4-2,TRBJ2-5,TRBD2,CASSQDASGTQETQYF,TGTGCCAGCAGCCAAGATGCTAGCGGGACCCAAGAGACCCAGTACTTC
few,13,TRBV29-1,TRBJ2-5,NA,CSVAGRTRETQYF,TGCAGCGTTGCTGGCCGGACAAGAGAGACCCAGTACTTC
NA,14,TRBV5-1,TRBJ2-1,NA,CASSLTGQSNEQFF,TGCGCCAGCAGCTTGACTGGACAGAGCAATGAGCAGTTCTTC
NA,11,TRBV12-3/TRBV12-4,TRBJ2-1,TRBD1,CASSRTGGPFF,TGTGCCAGCAGTAGGACAGGGGGCCCGTTCTTC
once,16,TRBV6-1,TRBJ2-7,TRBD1,CASSEEWGQGLYEQYF,TGTGCCAGCAGTGAAGAATGGGGACAGGGATTGTACGAGCAGTACTTC
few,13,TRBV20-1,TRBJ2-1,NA,CSASGHSYNEQFF,TGCAGTGCTAGCGGGCATTCCTACAATGAGCAGTTCTTC
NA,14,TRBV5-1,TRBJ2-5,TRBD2,CASTGLANGEIQYF,TGCGCCAGCACGGGACTAGCGAACGGAGAGATCCAGTACTTC
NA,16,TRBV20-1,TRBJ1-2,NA,CSAGRRGAGRDYGYTF,TGCAGTGCAGGCCGACGAGGGGCGGGGCGGGACTATGGCTACACCTTC
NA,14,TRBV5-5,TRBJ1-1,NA,CASSLTNLRPEAFF,TGTGCCAGCAGCCTGACCAACCTACGACCTGAAGCTTTCTTT
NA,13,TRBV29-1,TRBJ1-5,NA,CSVEEEINQPQHF,TGCAGCGTTGAGGAGGAAATCAATCAGCCCCAGCATTTT
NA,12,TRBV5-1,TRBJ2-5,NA,CASSLADRTQYF,TGCGCCAGCAGCTTGGCCGACCGGACCCAGTACTTC
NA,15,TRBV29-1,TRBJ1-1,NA,CSVCYGGAMGTEAFF,TGCAGCGTTTGCTATGGGGGCGCAATGGGCACTGAAGCTTTCTTT
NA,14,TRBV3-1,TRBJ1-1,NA,CASSQGGGDGEAFF,TGTGCCAGCAGCCAGGGTGGGGGAGATGGTGAAGCTTTCTTT
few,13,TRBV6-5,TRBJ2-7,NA,CASSMRVSYEQYF,TGTGCCAGCAGTATGAGGGTCAGCTACGAGCAGTACTTC
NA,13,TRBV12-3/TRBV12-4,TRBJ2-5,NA,CASTTRVSVTQYF,TGTGCCAGCACGACCAGGGTATCGGTGACCCAGTACTTC
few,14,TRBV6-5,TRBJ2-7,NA,CASTRAGPTYEQYF,TGTGCCAGCACAAGGGCAGGTCCTACCTACGAGCAGTACTTC
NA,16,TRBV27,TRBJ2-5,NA,CASSAADRPIGDEQYF,TGTGCCAGCAGTGCGGCCGACAGACCGATTGGGGATGAGCAGTACTTC
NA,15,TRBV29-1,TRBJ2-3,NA,CSVWARDRLTNTQYF,TGCAGCGTGTGGGCCAGGGACCGCCTCACGAATACGCAGTATTTT
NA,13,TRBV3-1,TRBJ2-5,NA,CASSQTEQETQYF,TGTGCCAGCAGCCAGACGGAACAAGAGACCCAGTACTTC
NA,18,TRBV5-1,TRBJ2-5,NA,CASSLAVSRGPTQETQYF,TGCGCCAGCAGCTTGGCAGTGAGTCGCGGGCCTACACAAGAGACCCAGTACTTC
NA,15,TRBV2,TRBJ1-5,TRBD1,CASSEGQGADQPQHF,TGTGCCAGCAGTGAAGGACAGGGGGCGGATCAGCCCCAGCATTTT
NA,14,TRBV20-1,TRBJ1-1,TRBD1,CSAEHRGLSTEAFF,TGCAGTGCGGAACACAGGGGGCTGAGCACTGAAGCTTTCTTT
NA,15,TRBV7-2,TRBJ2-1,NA,CASSLDFYRDPEQFF,TGTGCCAGCAGCTTAGACTTTTACCGGGACCCTGAGCAGTTCTTC
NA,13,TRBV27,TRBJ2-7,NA,CASGRDTAYEQYF,TGTGCCAGCGGCCGGGACACAGCCTACGAGCAGTACTTC
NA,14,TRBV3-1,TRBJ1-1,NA,CASSQDPQATEAFF,TGTGCCAGCAGCCAAGACCCACAGGCAACTGAAGCTTTCTTT
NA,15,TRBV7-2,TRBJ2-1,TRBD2,CASSLALAGGGEQFF,TGTGCCAGCAGCTTAGCACTAGCGGGGGGAGGGGAGCAGTTCTTC